This TCR beta chain derives from a study of blood T cell repertoires in COVID-19. As for the study in general: Both acute and convalescent COVID-19 samples were obtained from the United States, Italy and Spain. T cells, B-cell-depleted T cells, or PBMCs provided the cDNA or gDNA that served as material.

This CDR3 has 17 residues. Germline V gene data show CDR1 as SGHVS and CDR2 as FNYEAQ. Trimming cost V 5 bases and J 3 bases; bases outside gene matches: 9. In the authors' workflow: From reference gene primer amplification, estimates of nucleated cell counts were derived. The repertoire was sequenced with immunoSEQ multiplex PCR; TCRdb's copy has only in-frame clones and lacks some. V, J and clone size are taken as reported in that table, and D and trimming were inferred from the DNA itself. The table shows 200,000 to 300,000 clones, with around four fifths occurring only once. The TCR sequence derives from a woman aged 60-75 years with active or convalescent COVID-19. The chain has TRBV7-6 and TRBJ2-3; the match to TRBD2 covers 12 bases. The sequencing input was peripheral blood. The CDR3 DNA is TGTGCCAGCAGCACCCGGACTAGCGGGATAGGGACAGATACGCAGTATTTT. Protein sequence: CASSTRTSGIGTDTQYF.